The 26 T cell receptor beta chains reported below all come from one sample, sequenced in a study of OX40 agonist ivuxolimab in advanced cancers. The assay was immunoSEQ multiplex PCR, and TCRdb's table has in-frame clones only and misses some. The profile shows tens of thousands of clones, 93% of them singletons. Sequenced material: CD4+ or CD8+ T cells sorted from blood, taken in a trial of the OX40 agonist ivuxolimab. The receptor source for this set is an adult with an advanced solid tumor such as melanoma, head and neck, liver or kidney cancer.

The chain recombines TRBV5-4 with TRBJ2-6; TRBD1 agrees at 9 bases. CDR3 length: 17 residues. Trimming at V came to 0 bases and at J to 4 bases, leaving 5 bases not matched to a gene. Germline V gene data show CDR1 as SGHNT and CDR2 as YYREEE (reference sequence). As DNA, the CDR3 is TGTGCCAGCAGCTTGGGGGACAGGGCGAGAGGGGCCAACGTCCTGACTTTC. It translates to CASSLGDRARGANVLTF.

J is TRBJ2-7 and V is TRBV2; perhaps TRBD2 as D (6 bases). Per germline, CDR1 SNHLY and CDR2 FYNNEI. There are 15 residues in the CDR3. The V and J ends lost 3 bases and 2 bases respectively, with 14 bases between them. The CDR3 DNA follows: TGTGCCAGCAGTGATCCGGGGTCGGGGGCCTACGAGCAGTACTTC. Protein sequence: CASSDPGSGAYEQYF.

The gene calls are TRBV2 and TRBJ2-1, with TRBD2 matching over 13 bases. From germline, CDR1 is SNHLY and CDR2 FYNNEI. The trim removed 4 bases at V and 7 bases at J, leaving 4 bases unmatched. The CDR3 contains 15 residues. CDR3 residues: CASSAGTSGANEQFF. For the CDR3, the DNA is TGTGCCAGCAGTGCCGGGACTAGCGGGGCGAATGAGCAGTTCTTC.

V gene TRBV5-4 combines with J gene TRBJ2-3; 8 bases agree with TRBD2. V was pared by 6 bases and J by 0 bases, with 15 bases of the junction left unmatched. CDR1 and CDR2 (germline): SGHNT, YYREEE (reference sequence). This CDR3 has 18 residues. Here the CDR3 reads CASTPVLREGLSTDTQYF. The CDR3 nucleotides are TGTGCCAGCACCCCGGTCCTCCGGGAGGGCTTGAGCACAGATACGCAGTATTTT.

The genes are TRBV5-8 and TRBJ2-5; TRBD1 is a possible D gene (5 bases). V dropped 0 bases and J dropped 2 bases, with 11 bases sitting between them. Germline CDR1 reads SGHTS; CDR2 reads YDEGEE. The length of the CDR3 is 15 residues. In DNA, the CDR3 is TGTGCCAGCAGCTTGGAAGGGGTTGGTCAAGAGACCCAGTACTTC. Translation gives CASSLEGVGQETQYF.

The table lists this clone with a few counts. The chain employs TRBV10-1 and TRBJ2-7; D is ambiguous. Germline loops: CDR1 WNHNN, CDR2 SYGVQD (reference sequence). Trimming removed 2 bases from V and 0 bases from J, with 8 bases in between. The CDR3 is 14 residues long. Here the CDR3 DNA reads TGCGCCAGCAGTGAGACGACCTACTCCTACGAGCAGTACTTC. It encodes CASSETTYSYEQYF.

This chain joins TRBV27 and TRBJ2-1; TRBD2 is a possible D gene (6 bases). The CDR3 is 13 amino acids. Germline CDR1 and CDR2: MNHEY and SMNVEV (reference sequence). Trimming removed 11 bases at V and 8 bases at J, with 19 bases between. For the CDR3, the DNA is TGTGCCGCCCGACATCTGGAGGGCGATGAGCAGTTCTTC. Protein product: CAARHLEGDEQFF.

The chain joins TRBV7-9 to TRBJ2-7; tentative D call: TRBD2 (5 bases). Germline V lookup: CDR1 SEHNR, CDR2 FQNEAQ (reference sequence). The germline V and J ends were trimmed by 5 bases and 3 bases, with 11 bases remaining between them. This CDR3 is 13 amino acids long. In nucleotides, the CDR3 is TGTGCCAGCAGCCCCCCTCGGGGCTACGAGCAGTACTTC. It encodes CASSPPRGYEQYF.

The chain joins TRBV7-8 to TRBJ1-5; 9 nucleotides agree with TRBD1. From germline, CDR1 is SGHVS and CDR2 FQNEAQ. The CDR3 runs to 16 residues. Unmatched junction bases numbered 9, after V lost 5 bases and J lost 4 bases. The CDR3 DNA reads as TGTGCCAGCAGCCACCGGGACAGGGCACTTAATCAGCCCCAGCATTTT. Translation gives CASSHRDRALNQPQHF.

The CDR3 DNA reads as TGTGCCAGTAGTCGGACTAGCGGGACCTACAATGAGCAGTTCTTC. It translates to CASSRTSGTYNEQFF. The chain recombines TRBV19 with TRBJ2-1; 12 nucleotides align to TRBD2. This CDR3 contains 15 residues. V dropped 5 bases and J dropped 2; count of bases not matched to a gene: 1. Germline CDR1 is LNHDA and CDR2 is SQIVND (reference sequence).

The chain combines TRBV5-1 with TRBJ1-1; 8 bases map to TRBD1. CDR3 length: 15 residues. Germline values: CDR1 SGHRS, CDR2 YFSETQ. Trimming removed 2 bases from V and 4 bases from J; junction bases left unmatched: 7. CDR3 region: CASSLRTGTSTEAFF. The CDR3 DNA reads TGCGCCAGCAGCTTACGGACAGGGACCAGCACTGAAGCTTTCTTT.

On this clone: The junction and the germline gene differ at one end; a read error may be behind it. The gene calls are TRBV5-4 and TRBJ1-1; 7 bases match TRBD1. Germline CDR1 and CDR2: SGHNT and YYREEE (reference sequence). This CDR3 spans 15 amino acids. CDR3 coding DNA: TGTGCCAGCACCTTGACAGGGAGAGTGAACACTGAAGCTTTCTTT. Amino acid sequence: CASTLTGRVNTEAFF.

This clone has a handful of counts. Other DNA sequences from this sample encode an identical CDR3 as well. The chain couples TRBV5-1 to TRBJ1-1; 9 nucleotides match TRBD1. Germline V gene lookup returns CDR1 SGHRS and CDR2 YFSETQ. The CDR3 length is 15 residues. Trimming removed 5 bases from V and 4 bases from J; junction bases left unmatched: 9. Written as DNA, the CDR3 is TGCGCCAGCAGACAAACAGGGGGCGTCGGCACTGAAGCTTTCTTT. It translates to CASRQTGGVGTEAFF.

The J gene is TRBJ1-2, the V gene TRBV19, with D possibly TRBD1 on 6 matching bases. The germline CDR1 and CDR2 sequences are LNHDA and SQIVND (reference sequence). CDR3 length: 13 amino acids. Between the trimmed V and J ends, which lost 3 bases and 4 bases, there was a span of 9 bases. This CDR3 is CASSIQGTYGYTF. The CDR3, as DNA: TGTGCCAGTAGTATTCAGGGGACCTATGGCTACACCTTC.

V gene TRBV7-8 combines with J gene TRBJ1-5, with D unresolved. V dropped 0 bases and J dropped 6 bases, with 3 bases sitting between them. CDR1 and CDR2 (germline): SGHVS, FQNEAQ. The CDR3 contains 12 residues. This CDR3 is CASSLASQPQHF. In nucleotides, the CDR3 is TGTGCCAGCAGCTTAGCATCTCAGCCCCAGCATTTT.

The rearrangement uses TRBV1 and TRBJ2-7; TRBD1 is the table's D call, not checked against the DNA. TRBV1 counts as a pseudogene. CDR3 length: 15 residues. In nucleotides, the CDR3 is TGCACCAGCAGCCGGCCGGGACAGGGTGACTACGAGCAGTACTTC. As protein: CTSSRPGQGDYEQYF.

The gene calls are TRBV5-1 and TRBJ2-7; D is unclear. V lost 4 bases to trimming and J lost 6 bases, with 11 bases between them. CDR3 length: 12 residues. Germline V gives CDR1 SGHRS, CDR2 YFSETQ. The CDR3 DNA follows: TGCGCCAGCAGCCCGGGCCAGATCGAGCAGTACTTC. Translation gives CASSPGQIEQYF.

This clone was seen just once. For the CDR3, the DNA is TGCAGCGTCCTGGACTCTAACTATGGCTACACCTTC. This codes for CSVLDSNYGYTF. The chain has TRBV29-1 and TRBJ1-2, with D hard to call. This CDR3 spans 12 amino acids. The germline CDR1 and CDR2 sequences are SQVTM and ANQGSEA. V lost 6 bases and J lost 0, with 8 bases in between.

This clone was seen a handful of times. The chain carries TRBV11-2 and TRBJ2-7; 9 bases line up with TRBD1. Germline V gene data show CDR1 as SGHAT and CDR2 as FQNNGV. V lost 4 bases and J lost 1; bases outside the gene matches: 2. CDR3 length: 14 amino acids. The CDR3 loop is CASSSGTGSYEQYF. The CDR3, as DNA: TGTGCCAGCAGCTCCGGGACAGGGTCCTACGAGCAGTACTTC.

CDR3 in amino acids: CASSRTQGFGELFF. CDR3 DNA: TGTGCCAGCAGCCGAACACAGGGGTTCGGGGAGCTGTTTTTT. The gene calls are TRBV13 and TRBJ2-2; TRBD1 aligns across 7 bases. CDR1 is PRHDT and CDR2 is FYEKMQ in the germline V gene (reference sequence). V lost 5 bases to trimming and J lost 7 bases; unmatched junction nucleotides: 7. The CDR3 totals 14 residues.

The V call is TRBV9, the J call TRBJ1-6; 10 nucleotides agree with TRBD1. The CDR3 loop spans 17 amino acids. J gave up 6 bases and V 6 bases, and 12 bases lay outside the gene matches. In germline, CDR1 is SGDLS, CDR2 YYNGEE. The CDR3 reads CASNPTGGLSVNSPLHF. As DNA, the CDR3 is TGTGCCAGCAACCCGACAGGGGGCTTATCGGTTAATTCACCCCTCCACTTT.

J is TRBJ1-5 and V is TRBV7-8; D remains ambiguous. Germline values: CDR1 SGHVS, CDR2 FQNEAQ. This CDR3 region has 15 residues. The germline V and J ends were trimmed by 2 bases and 7 bases, with 15 bases remaining between them. The CDR3 nucleotides are TGTGCCAGCAGCTTACAAGGCCGTCACGAACAGCCCCAGCATTTT. Protein product: CASSLQGRHEQPQHF.

The chain joins TRBV6-5 to TRBJ2-7; D ambiguous. V dropped 2 bases and J dropped 2 bases, with 10 bases sitting between them. Germline V lookup: CDR1 MNHEY, CDR2 SVGAGI. The CDR3 consists of 14 residues. Here the CDR3 reads CASSYGPGPYEQYF. CDR3 DNA: TGTGCCAGCAGTTACGGTCCAGGCCCCTACGAGCAGTACTTC.

This chain links TRBV7-2 with TRBJ2-3; D is tentatively TRBD1 or TRBD2 (5 bases each). Germline lookup yields CDR1 SGHTA and CDR2 FQGNSA. V was clipped by 8 bases and J by 4 bases, with 13 bases between them. The CDR3 length is 13 residues. The CDR3 bases are TGTGCCAGCCGGGGCCCTATGGCAGATACGCAGTATTTT. As protein: CASRGPMADTQYF.

This clone came up once. The V gene is TRBV7-9, the J gene TRBJ2-5, with 9 nucleotides matching TRBD1. CDR1 SEHNR and CDR2 FQNEAQ come from the germline V gene (reference sequence). The CDR3 is 15 residues long. V lost 5 bases and J lost 5; bases outside the gene matches: 9. CDR3 DNA sequence: TGTGCCAGCAGCGGATTACAGGGGGCGCTGGAGACCCAGTACTTC. Its translation: CASSGLQGALETQYF.

CDR3 DNA: TGTGCCATCAGTCTAGGTGGGACCCCGACGAACACCGGGGAGCTGTTTTTT. Translated: CAISLGGTPTNTGELFF. This chain uses TRBV10-3 with TRBJ2-2; D is perhaps TRBD1 or TRBD2 (5 bases each). The CDR3 has 17 residues. Germline values: CDR1 ENHRY, CDR2 SYGVKD. V gave up 5 bases and J gave up 0 bases, with 16 bases separating them.